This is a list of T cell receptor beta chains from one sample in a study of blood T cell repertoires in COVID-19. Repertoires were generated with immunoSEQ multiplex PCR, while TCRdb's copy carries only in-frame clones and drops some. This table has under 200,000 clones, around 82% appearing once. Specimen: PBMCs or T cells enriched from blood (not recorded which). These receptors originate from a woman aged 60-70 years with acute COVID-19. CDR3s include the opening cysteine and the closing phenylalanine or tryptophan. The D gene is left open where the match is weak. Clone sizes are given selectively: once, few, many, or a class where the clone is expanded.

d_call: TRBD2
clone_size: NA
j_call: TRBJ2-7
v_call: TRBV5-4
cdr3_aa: CASSLAPGLDVYEQYF
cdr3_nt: TGTGCCAGCAGCTTGGCACCGGGACTAGATGTCTACGAGCAGTACTTC

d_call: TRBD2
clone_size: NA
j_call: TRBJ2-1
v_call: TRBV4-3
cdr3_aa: CASSSLAGPDNEQFF
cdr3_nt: TGCGCCAGCAGCTCCCTAGCGGGGCCCGACAATGAGCAGTTCTTC

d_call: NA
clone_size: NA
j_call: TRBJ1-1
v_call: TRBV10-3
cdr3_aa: CAISESSPNTEAFF
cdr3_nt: TGTGCCATCAGTGAGTCGAGTCCAAACACTGAAGCTTTCTTT

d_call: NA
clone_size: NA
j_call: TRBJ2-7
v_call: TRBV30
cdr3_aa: CAWDRGTYEQYF
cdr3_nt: TGTGCCTGGGATAGGGGAACCTACGAGCAGTACTTC

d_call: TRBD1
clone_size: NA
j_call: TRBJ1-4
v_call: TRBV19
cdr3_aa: CASTRSGTGYEKLFF
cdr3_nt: TGTGCCAGTACCCGGAGCGGGACAGGGTATGAAAAACTGTTTTTT

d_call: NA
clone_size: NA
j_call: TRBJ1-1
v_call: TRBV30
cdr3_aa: CAWRPAGYTEAFF
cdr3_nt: TGTGCCTGGAGGCCTGCGGGGTACACTGAAGCTTTCTTT

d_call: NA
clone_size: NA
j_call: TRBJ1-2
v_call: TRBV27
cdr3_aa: CASSFTGIRGYTF
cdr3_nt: TGTGCCAGCAGTTTTACAGGGATCAGAGGCTACACCTTC

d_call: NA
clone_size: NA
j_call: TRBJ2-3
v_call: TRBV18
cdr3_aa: CASSPPGTPSTDTQYF
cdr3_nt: TGTGCCAGCTCACCACCGGGGACACCTAGCACAGATACGCAGTATTTT

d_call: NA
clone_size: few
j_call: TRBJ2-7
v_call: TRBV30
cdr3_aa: CAWSAHYEQYF
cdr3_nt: TGTGCCTGGAGTGCCCACTACGAGCAGTACTTC

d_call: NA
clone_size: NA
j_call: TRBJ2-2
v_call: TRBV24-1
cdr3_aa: CATSDLARGGTNTGELFF
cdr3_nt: TGTGCCACCAGTGATTTAGCTCGTGGCGGAACCAACACCGGGGAGCTGTTTTTT

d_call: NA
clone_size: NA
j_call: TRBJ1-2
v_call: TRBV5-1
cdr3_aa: CASSKPTGNYGYTF
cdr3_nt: TGCGCCAGCAGCAAGCCGACGGGGAACTATGGCTACACCTTC

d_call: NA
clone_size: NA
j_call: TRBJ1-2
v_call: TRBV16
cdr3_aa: CASSQSKKGVNNYGYTF
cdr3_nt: TGTGCCAGCAGCCAATCGAAGAAGGGGGTTAACAACTATGGCTACACCTTC

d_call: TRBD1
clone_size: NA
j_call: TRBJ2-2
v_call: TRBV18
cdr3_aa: CASSKDRQGGTGELFF
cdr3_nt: TGTGCCAGCTCCAAGGACCGACAGGGGGGAACCGGGGAGCTGTTTTTT

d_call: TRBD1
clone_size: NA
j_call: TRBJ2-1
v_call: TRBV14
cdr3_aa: CASSPFGQGEQFF
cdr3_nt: TGTGCCAGCAGCCCGTTCGGACAGGGCGAGCAGTTCTTC

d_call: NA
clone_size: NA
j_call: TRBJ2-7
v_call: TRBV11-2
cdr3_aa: CASRPTGPYEQYF
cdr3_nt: TGTGCCAGCAGGCCCACAGGCCCCTACGAGCAGTACTTC

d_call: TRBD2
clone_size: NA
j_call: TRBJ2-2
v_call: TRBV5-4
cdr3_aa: CVARGGLAGVTGELFF
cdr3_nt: TGTGTCGCACGAGGGGGACTAGCGGGAGTAACCGGGGAGCTGTTTTTT

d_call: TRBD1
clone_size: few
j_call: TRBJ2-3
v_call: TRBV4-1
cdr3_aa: CASSRGQGASDTQYF
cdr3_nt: TGCGCCAGCAGCCGGGGACAGGGGGCCTCAGATACGCAGTATTTT

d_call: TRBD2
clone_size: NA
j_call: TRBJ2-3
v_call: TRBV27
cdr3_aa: CASRRTSYGADTQYF
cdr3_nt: TGTGCCAGCAGGAGGACTAGCTACGGGGCAGATACGCAGTATTTT

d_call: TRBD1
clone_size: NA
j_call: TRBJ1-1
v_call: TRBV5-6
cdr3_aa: CASSLLSGRGRSTEAFF
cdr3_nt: TGTGCCAGCAGCTTGCTATCGGGCAGGGGGCGCAGCACTGAAGCTTTCTTT

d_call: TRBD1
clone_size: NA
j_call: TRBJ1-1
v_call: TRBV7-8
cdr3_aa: CASRHQGQGPNTEAFF
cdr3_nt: TGTGCCAGCAGGCACCAGGGACAGGGCCCGAACACTGAAGCTTTCTTT

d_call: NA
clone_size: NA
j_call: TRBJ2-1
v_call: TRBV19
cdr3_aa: CASHLGTSSYNEQFF
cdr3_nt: TGTGCCAGCCACTTAGGAACTAGCTCCTACAATGAGCAGTTCTTC

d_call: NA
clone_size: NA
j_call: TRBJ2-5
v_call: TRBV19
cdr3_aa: CASSMAETQYF
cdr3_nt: TGTGCCAGTAGTATGGCTGAGACCCAGTACTTC

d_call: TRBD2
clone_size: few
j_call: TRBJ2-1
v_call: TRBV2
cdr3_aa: CASSGPGTSNEQFF
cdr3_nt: TGTGCCAGCAGTGGCCCTGGGACTAGCAATGAGCAGTTCTTC

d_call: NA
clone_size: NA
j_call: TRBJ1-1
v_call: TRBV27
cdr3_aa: CASSSTRVAPESEAFF
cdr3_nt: TGTGCCAGCAGTTCCACCAGGGTTGCCCCAGAGTCGGAAGCTTTCTTT

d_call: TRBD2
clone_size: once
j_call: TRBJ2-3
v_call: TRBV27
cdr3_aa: CASSRGDGTDTQYF
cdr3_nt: TGTGCCAGCAGCCGGGGGGATGGCACAGATACGCAGTATTTT

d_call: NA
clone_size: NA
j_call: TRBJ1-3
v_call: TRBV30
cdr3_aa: CAWRAPFDSRTMLSGNTIYF
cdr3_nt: TGTGCCTGGAGGGCCCCTTTTGACAGTAGGACGATGCTCTCTGGAAACACCATATATTTT

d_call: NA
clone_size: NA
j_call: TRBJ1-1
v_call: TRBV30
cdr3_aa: CAWTGGPEAFF
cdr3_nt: TGTGCCTGGACGGGGGGCCCTGAAGCTTTCTTT

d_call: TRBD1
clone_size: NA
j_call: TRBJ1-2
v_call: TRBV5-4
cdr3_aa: CASSWGSGGGYTF
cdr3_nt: TGTGCCAGCAGCTGGGGGTCAGGGGGTGGCTACACCTTC

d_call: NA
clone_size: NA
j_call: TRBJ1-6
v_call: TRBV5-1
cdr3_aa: CASSLAPPSSYNSPLHF
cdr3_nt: TGCGCCAGCAGCTTGGCGCCGCCGAGCTCCTATAATTCACCCCTCCACTTT

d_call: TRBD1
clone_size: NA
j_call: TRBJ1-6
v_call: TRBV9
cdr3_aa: CASGQQGAPNSPLHF
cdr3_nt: TGTGCCAGCGGACAACAGGGGGCGCCTAATTCACCCCTCCACTTT

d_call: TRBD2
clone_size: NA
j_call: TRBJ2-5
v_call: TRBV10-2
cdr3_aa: CASATSTETQYF
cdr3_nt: TGCGCCAGTGCGACTAGCACTGAGACCCAGTACTTC

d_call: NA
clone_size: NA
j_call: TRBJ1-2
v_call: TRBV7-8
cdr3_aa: CASSQRGLNYGYTF
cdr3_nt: TGTGCCAGCAGCCAGCGGGGCTTAAACTATGGCTACACCTTC

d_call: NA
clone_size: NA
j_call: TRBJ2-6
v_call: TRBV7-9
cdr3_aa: CASSFQGTGANVLTF
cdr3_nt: TGTGCCAGCAGCTTTCAGGGTACTGGGGCCAACGTCCTGACTTTC

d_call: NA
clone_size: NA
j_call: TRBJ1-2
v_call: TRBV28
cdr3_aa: CASLGRNGYTF
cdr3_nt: TGTGCCTCCCTCGGGAGGAATGGCTACACCTTC

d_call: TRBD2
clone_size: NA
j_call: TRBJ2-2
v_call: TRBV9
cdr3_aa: CASSPPGRERGEPNTGELFF
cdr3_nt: TGTGCCAGCAGCCCCCCGGGACGCGAGCGGGGTGAACCGAACACCGGGGAGCTGTTTTTT

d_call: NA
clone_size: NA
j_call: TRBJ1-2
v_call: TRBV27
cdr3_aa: CASREGSNYGYTF
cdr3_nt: TGTGCCAGCAGGGAGGGGAGTAACTATGGCTACACCTTC

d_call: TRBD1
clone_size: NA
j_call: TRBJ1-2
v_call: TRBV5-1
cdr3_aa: CASSPGGGTAYGYTF
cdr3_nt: TGCGCCAGCAGCCCCGGGGGCGGGACAGCCTATGGCTACACCTTC

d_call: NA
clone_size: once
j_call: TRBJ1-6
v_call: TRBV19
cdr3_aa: CASSPRDFNSPLHF
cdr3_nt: TGTGCCAGTAGTCCCCGGGATTTTAATTCACCCCTCCACTTT

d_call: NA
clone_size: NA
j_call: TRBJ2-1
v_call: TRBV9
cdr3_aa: CASSVSIRNEQFF
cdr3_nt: TGTGCCAGCAGCGTATCTATCCGGAATGAGCAGTTCTTC

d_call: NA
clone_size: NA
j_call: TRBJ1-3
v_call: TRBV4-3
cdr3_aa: CASSQEGAGRNTIYF
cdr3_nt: TGCGCCAGCAGCCAAGAGGGGGCGGGCAGAAACACCATATATTTT

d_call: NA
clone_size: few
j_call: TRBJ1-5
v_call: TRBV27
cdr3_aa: CASSFSRNQPQHF
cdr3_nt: TGTGCCAGCAGTTTTAGTAGAAATCAGCCCCAGCATTTT

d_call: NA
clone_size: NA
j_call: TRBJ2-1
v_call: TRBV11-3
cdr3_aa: CASSFHGQGGYQFF
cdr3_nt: TGTGCCAGCAGCTTTCACGGCCAGGGTGGGTACCAGTTCTTC

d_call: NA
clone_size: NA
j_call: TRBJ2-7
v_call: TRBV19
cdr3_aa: CASSQSGSAYEQYF
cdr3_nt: TGTGCCAGTAGTCAGTCCGGGTCCGCCTACGAGCAGTACTTC

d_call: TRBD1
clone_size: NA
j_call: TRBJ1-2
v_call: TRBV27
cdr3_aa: CASSPGQGVEGGYGYTF
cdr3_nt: TGTGCCAGCAGCCCCGGACAGGGAGTAGAAGGGGGCTATGGCTACACCTTC